These 20 T cell receptor beta chains came from one sample sequenced in a study. Each CDR3 protein is one row after TCRdb ran MiXCR on the 5' RACE reads. The sample has about 32,000 distinct CDR3 sequences; roughly a quarter are singletons. The sample comprised memory CD4+ T cells sorted from blood. The subset was: memory CD4+ T cells, CD4+CD45RO+CD25-. Receptor source: a female donor with breast cancer.

The table lists this clonotype with a few counts. V and J are TRBV11-2 and TRBJ2-7, with TRBD2 identical over 16 bases. There are 18 residues in the CDR3. V trimming: 5 bases; J trimming: 0 bases; junction bases outside the gene matches: 7. Germline V lookup: CDR1 SGHAT, CDR2 FQNNGV. CDR3 region: CASSTGTSGGVSSYEQYF. In DNA, the CDR3 is TGTGCCAGCAGCACCGGGACTAGCGGGGGGGTTAGCTCCTACGAGCAGTACTTC.

This clonotype was seen at least ten times. V is TRBV4-3 and J is TRBJ1-6, with 11 bases matching TRBD1. V gave up 5 bases and J gave up 5 bases; unmatched junction bases: 2. The CDR3 sequence is 15 residues long. Per the germline V gene, CDR1 is LGHNA and CDR2 is YSLEER. CDR3 sequence reads: CASSVGQGDNSPLHF. In nucleotides, the CDR3 is TGCGCCAGCAGCGTGGGACAGGGGGATAATTCACCCCTCCACTTT.

This clonotype was picked up a small number of times. The rearrangement joins TRBV5-6 to TRBJ1-1; D gene uncertain. The CDR3 length is 13 residues. Deletions cut 0 bases from V and 7 bases from J, with 10 bases between. Germline V gene data show CDR1 as SGHDT and CDR2 as YYEEEE. The CDR3 is CASSLDREIEAFF. CDR3 DNA sequence: TGTGCCAGCAGCTTGGATAGGGAAATTGAAGCTTTCTTT.

The chain links TRBV18 to TRBJ1-1; D remains ambiguous. Trimming stripped 3 bases from V and 5 bases from J, with 10 bases between. Germline values: CDR1 KGHSH, CDR2 LQKENI. The length of the CDR3 is 13 residues. The CDR3 is CASSPGGETEAFF. For the CDR3, the DNA is TGTGCCAGCTCACCGGGCGGTGAAACTGAAGCTTTCTTT.

The chain is built from TRBV20-1 and TRBJ2-7, with TRBD1 identical over 10 bases. The junction had 4 bases not matched to a gene; V was cut back by 1 base and J by 1 base. Looked up from germline, CDR1 is DFQATT and CDR2 is SNEGSKA (reference sequence). The CDR3 covers 15 residues. The CDR3 loop reads CSARGRDRGSYEQYF. The CDR3 region has the DNA TGCAGTGCTAGAGGCCGGGACAGGGGATCCTACGAGCAGTACTTC.

Many counts were recorded for this clonotype. V usage is TRBV20-1 and J usage is TRBJ2-7, with TRBD2 matching 7 bases. V lost 5 bases to trimming and J lost 0 bases; unmatched junction nucleotides: 4. The CDR3 spans 13 residues. Germline V gene sequence: CDR1 DFQATT, CDR2 SNEGSKA (reference sequence). CDR3 DNA sequence: TGCAGTGCTGAGACTAGCCGCTCCTACGAGCAGTACTTC. Its translation: CSAETSRSYEQYF.

The CDR3 loop is CAISEVGSKPYNEQFF. In DNA, the CDR3 is TGTGCCATCAGTGAGGTAGGATCGAAACCCTACAATGAGCAGTTCTTC. The chain couples TRBV10-3 to TRBJ2-1; D is unclear. This CDR3 has 16 residues. Trimming cost V 2 bases and J 2 bases, with 13 bases left between them. The V gene's germline CDR1 is ENHRY and CDR2 SYGVKD.

The V call is TRBV7-9, the J call TRBJ2-2, with D perhaps TRBD2 (5 bases). The germline CDR1 and CDR2 sequences are SEHNR and FQNEAQ (reference sequence). The CDR3 loop spans 14 amino acids. The germline V and J ends were trimmed by 8 bases and 0 bases, with 10 bases remaining between them. CDR3 DNA sequence: TGTGCCAGCCCTCTGGAGGCGAACACCGGGGAGCTGTTTTTT. Translated: CASPLEANTGELFF.

This clonotype was seen a few times. The CDR3 coding sequence is TGCAGCGTTGTGATTGGGGACAGGGAGAACACTGAAGCTTTCTTT. Its translation: CSVVIGDRENTEAFF. The genes are TRBV29-1 and TRBJ1-1; 9 nucleotides align to TRBD1. V was pared by 4 bases and J by 1 base, with 7 bases of the junction left unmatched. This CDR3 is built from 15 residues. From germline, CDR1 is SQVTM and CDR2 ANQGSEA.

The chain recombines TRBV27 with TRBJ1-2; unclear D gene. V shed 4 bases and J shed 3 bases, with 12 bases lying between them. The germline V gene has CDR1 MNHEY and CDR2 SMNVEV (reference sequence). The CDR3 runs to 14 residues. CDR3 sequence (DNA): TGTGCCAGCAGTTCCCGCGCGGCTTACTATGGCTACACCTTC. Translating gives CASSSRAAYYGYTF.

Only a few counts were recorded for this clonotype. The rearrangement uses TRBV27 and TRBJ2-1, with TRBD1 matching over 7 bases. CDR1 and CDR2 from the germline V gene are MNHEY and SMNVEV (reference sequence). The V segment lost 8 bases and the J segment 11 bases; nucleotides outside the gene matches: 6. There are 11 residues in the CDR3. Here the CDR3 reads CASGQQGKQFF. The CDR3 bases are TGTGCCAGCGGGCAACAGGGGAAGCAGTTCTTC.

By sample share, this clonotype is medium-sized. The chain uses TRBV7-9 and TRBJ2-5; no reliable D call. The length of the CDR3 is 15 residues. Germline lookup yields CDR1 SEHNR and CDR2 FQNEAQ (reference sequence). Deletions cut 0 bases from V and 1 base from J, with 9 bases between. CDR3 in DNA: TGTGCCAGCAGCTTAGCCTTAGAGTCCCAAGAGACCCAGTACTTC. The encoded protein is CASSLALESQETQYF.

This clonotype was detected only a few times. This rearrangement joins TRBV4-1 to TRBJ2-7, with D perhaps TRBD1 (5 bases). CDR3 size: 15 residues. CDR1 and CDR2 from the germline V gene are MGHRA and YSYEKL. Trimming removed 6 bases from V and 4 bases from J, with 19 bases in between. The CDR3: CASRPTGRTPYEQYF. The CDR3 DNA is TGCGCCAGCAGACCCACAGGCCGCACCCCATACGAGCAGTACTTC.

This clonotype was counted a single time. A much bigger clone sits one base away, suggesting this may be a read error. The gene calls are TRBV5-6 and TRBJ1-5, with no clear D. The germline gives CDR1 SGHDT, CDR2 YYEEEE. This CDR3 comprises 14 residues. The CDR3 DNA is TGTACCAGCAGCTTGGCGCAGGAAGATCAGCCCCAGCATTTT. Translated, it gives CTSSLAQEDQPQHF. Full variable domain (remainder filled in from reference TRBV5-6 and TRBJ1-5): DAGVTQSPTHLIKTRGQQVTLRCSPKSGHDTVSWYQQALGQGPQFIFQYYEEEERQRGNFPDRFSGHQFPNYSSELNVNALLLGDSALYLCTSSLAQEDQPQHFGDGTRLSIL.

This clonotype was seen a few times. V is TRBV5-1 and J is TRBJ2-3; D is perhaps TRBD2 (6 bases). From germline, CDR1 is SGHRS and CDR2 YFSETQ. V gave up 0 bases and J gave up 2 bases, with 13 bases separating them. The CDR3 runs to 16 residues. CDR3 coding DNA: TGCGCCAGCAGCTTGGCCGGGAGCGTCGACACAGATACGCAGTATTTT. Its protein is CASSLAGSVDTDTQYF. Full variable domain (remainder filled in from reference TRBV5-1 and TRBJ2-3): KAGVTQTPRYLIKTRGQQVTLSCSPISGHRSVSWYQQTPGQGLQFLFEYFSETQRNKGNFPGRFSGRQFSNSRSEMNVSTLELGDSALYLCASSLAGSVDTDTQYFGPGTRLTVL.

On this clonotype itself: The CDR3 end shows no conserved phenylalanine or tryptophan, and so a read error is likely. The chain recombines TRBV27 with TRBJ2-5; TRBD2 matches 8 bases. With V trimmed by 2 bases and J by 5 bases, 7 bases remained unmatched. Germline V gives CDR1 MNHEY, CDR2 SMNVEV (reference sequence). There are 15 residues in the CDR3. The CDR3 loop reads CASSLRGLGWETQYL. In DNA form, the CDR3 reads TGTGCCAGCAGTTTAAGGGGACTAGGCTGGGAGACCCAGTACCTC.

The V and J genes are TRBV7-7 and TRBJ2-1, with a tentative D call TRBD2 (7 bases). The CDR3 runs to 15 residues. CDR1 and CDR2 from the germline V gene are SSHAT and FNYEAQ (reference sequence). V dropped 3 bases and J dropped 5 bases, with 14 bases sitting between them. The CDR3 nucleotides are TGTGCCAGCAGCTTGGGGGCTAGCGGCCACAATGAGCAGTTCTTC. Its protein is CASSLGASGHNEQFF.

The V call is TRBV7-3, the J call TRBJ2-5; possibly TRBD2 for D (5 bases). Trimming stripped 3 bases from V and 3 bases from J, with 8 bases between. This CDR3 has 13 residues. Germline V gene lookup returns CDR1 SGHTA and CDR2 FQGTGA. The CDR3 reads CASSLMGEETQYF. Here the CDR3 DNA reads TGTGCCAGCAGCTTGATGGGAGAAGAGACCCAGTACTTC. Variable domain in full (rest from reference TRBV7-3 and TRBJ2-5): GAGVSQTPSNKVTEKGKYVELRCDPISGHTALYWYRQSLGQGPEFLIYFQGTGAADDSGLPNDRFFAVRPEGSVSTLKIQRTERGDSAVYLCASSLMGEETQYFGPGTRLLVL.

This chain links TRBV28 with TRBJ1-6, with 7 bases that match TRBD1. Germline V gene data show CDR1 as MDHEN and CDR2 as SYDVKM. V dropped 2 bases and J dropped 7; count of bases not matched to a gene: 11. The CDR3 has 17 residues. CDR3 DNA: TGTGCCAGCAGTTTACTAAAGACAGGGTCTGGAAATTCACCCCTCCACTTT. It codes for CASSLLKTGSGNSPLHF. Using reference TRBV28 and TRBJ1-6 for the parts outside the CDR3, the full variable domain is DVKVTQSSRYLVKRTGEKVFLECVQDMDHENMFWYRQDPGLGLRLIYFSYDVKMKEKGDIPEGYSVSREKKERFSLILESASTNQTSMYLCASSLLKTGSGNSPLHFGNGTRLTVT.

The chain recombines TRBV7-9 with TRBJ1-1, with 7 nucleotides matching TRBD1. V dropped 5 bases and J dropped 4; count of bases not matched to a gene: 16. Germline V gives CDR1 SEHNR, CDR2 FQNEAQ (reference sequence). CDR3 length: 17 residues. The CDR3 DNA reads as TGTGCCAGCAGCATACCCCGAGACAGGGTAGGCGGCACTGAAGCTTTCTTT. Encoded protein: CASSIPRDRVGGTEAFF.